This is a list of T cell receptor beta chains from one sample in a study of cytomegalovirus exposure and HLA in healthy donors. Repertoires were generated with immunoSEQ multiplex PCR, while TCRdb's copy carries only in-frame clones and drops some. The sample has roughly 40,000 clones; the top ten hold more than 3%. The sample was PBMCs. The receptor source for this set is a male donor in good health and CMV-seronegative. Both conserved end residues are part of each CDR3. The order of the fields is J gene, V gene, D gene, CDR3 protein, CDR3 DNA. The D gene is left open where the match is weak.

TRBJ1-5 TRBV6-5 NA CASSPGVNQPQHF TGTGCCAGCAGTCCAGGGGTTAATCAGCCCCAGCATTTT
TRBJ2-3 TRBV15 NA CATSRRQGLTDTQYF TGTGCCACCAGCAGGAGGCAGGGATTGACAGATACGCAGTATTTT
TRBJ1-2 TRBV18 TRBD1 CASSPVGGQANYGYTF TGTGCCAGCTCACCAGTCGGGGGACAGGCGAACTATGGCTACACCTTC
TRBJ2-2 TRBV29-1 TRBD1 CSAVRQGYTGELFF TGCAGCGCCGTCCGACAGGGGTACACCGGGGAGCTGTTTTTT
TRBJ2-1 TRBV6-5 NA CASSYFSGNEQFF TGTGCCAGCAGTTACTTTAGCGGCAATGAGCAGTTCTTC
TRBJ1-1 TRBV19 NA CASSASGAAPLNTEAFF TGTGCCAGTAGTGCTAGCGGGGCAGCGCCCCTGAACACTGAAGCTTTCTTT
TRBJ2-3 TRBV19 TRBD2 CASSIRTSGTDTQYF TGTGCCAGTAGTATAAGGACTAGCGGGACAGATACGCAGTATTTT
TRBJ2-7 TRBV4-2 TRBD2 CASSQDLTSAYEQYF TGTGCCAGCAGCCAAGACCTGACTAGCGCCTACGAGCAGTACTTC
TRBJ1-2 TRBV6-5 NA CASRTGTSEGYTF TGTGCCAGCAGAACCGGGACATCGGAAGGCTACACCTTC
TRBJ1-2 TRBV7-9 TRBD1 CASSSTGTVLIYGYTF TGTGCCAGCAGTTCCACCGGGACAGTGCTCATCTATGGCTACACCTTC
TRBJ2-5 TRBV7-3 TRBD1 CASSLRGDRGQETQYF TGTGCCAGCAGCCTGAGAGGGGACAGGGGACAAGAGACCCAGTACTTC
TRBJ1-5 TRBV5-6 NA CASSLGVGQNQPQHF TGTGCCAGCAGCCTGGGAGTAGGACAGAATCAGCCCCAGCATTTT
TRBJ1-6 TRBV2 NA CAIKIQVTNSPLHF TGTGCCATCAAGATACAGGTTACGAATTCACCCCTCCACTTT
TRBJ2-5 TRBV18 TRBD2 CASSPPQAGLQETQYF TGTGCCAGCTCACCACCGCAAGCGGGGCTTCAAGAGACCCAGTACTTC
TRBJ1-2 TRBV19 TRBD1 CASSDGTAASYGYTF TGTGCCAGTAGCGACGGGACAGCTGCCAGCTATGGCTACACCTTC
TRBJ2-7 TRBV30 TRBD2 CAWMLPGGYSYEQYF TGTGCCTGGATGCTACCGGGAGGTTATTCCTACGAGCAGTACTTC
TRBJ1-1 TRBV21-1 NA CASSNFQGGSEAFF TGTGCCAGCAGCAATTTTCAGGGAGGGTCTGAAGCTTTCTTT
TRBJ1-1 TRBV10-2 NA CASRGPVTEAFF TGCGCCAGCAGGGGGCCGGTGACAGAAGCTTTCTTT
TRBJ1-1 TRBV10-3 NA CAISAGEGDTEAFF TGTGCCATCAGTGCGGGGGAGGGCGACACTGAAGCTTTCTTT
TRBJ2-1 TRBV27 NA CASSPDSSSYNEQFF TGTGCCAGCAGTCCGGACTCAAGCTCCTACAATGAGCAGTTCTTC
TRBJ2-7 TRBV7-8 TRBD2 CASSFFPKAGTYEQYF TGTGCCAGCAGCTTTTTTCCCAAAGCGGGAACCTACGAGCAGTACTTC
TRBJ1-5 TRBV6-1 TRBD1 CASSESRGQQPQHF TGTGCCAGCAGTGAAAGCAGGGGGCAGCAGCCCCAGCATTTT
TRBJ2-5 TRBV28 TRBD2 CASKGVLAADGTQYF TGTGCCAGCAAGGGGGTACTAGCGGCCGACGGGACCCAGTACTTC
TRBJ1-1 TRBV28 TRBD1 CAGQGTNTEAFF TGTGCCGGACAGGGGACTAACACTGAAGCTTTCTTT
TRBJ1-1 TRBV7-9 TRBD1 CASSLRDSSNTEAFF TGTGCCAGCAGCCTCCGGGACAGTTCGAACACTGAAGCTTTCTTT
TRBJ1-3 TRBV27 NA CASSTTGRNTIYF TGTGCCAGCAGTACGACAGGACGAAACACCATATATTTT
TRBJ2-1 TRBV9 TRBD2 CASTLSGGDNEQFF TGTGCCAGCACCCTTAGCGGGGGGGACAATGAGCAGTTCTTC
TRBJ2-4 TRBV25-1 TRBD2 CASSDRAGGPVAKNIQYF TGTGCCAGCAGTGATCGGGCGGGGGGGCCCGTGGCCAAAAACATTCAGTACTTC
TRBJ1-1 TRBV27 TRBD1 CASREVQGASEAFF TGTGCCAGCAGGGAAGTACAGGGGGCCTCTGAAGCTTTCTTT
TRBJ2-1 TRBV10-3 TRBD2 CAISASSGGKYNEQFF TGTGCCATCAGTGCATCTAGCGGGGGAAAATACAATGAGCAGTTCTTC
TRBJ2-3 TRBV29-1 NA CSVDTTGYDTQYF TGCAGCGTTGACACTACAGGGTACGATACGCAGTATTTT
TRBJ1-5 TRBV19 NA CASSPTRTQPQHF TGTGCCAGTAGTCCCACAAGAACTCAGCCCCAGCATTTT
TRBJ2-2 TRBV2 NA CASSESGYTGELFF TGTGCCAGCAGTGAAAGCGGATACACCGGGGAGCTGTTTTTT
TRBJ1-3 TRBV11-2 NA CASSTSIWGNTIYF TGTGCCAGCAGCACTTCTATTTGGGGAAACACCATATATTTT
TRBJ2-5 TRBV7-9 NA CASSGGGETQYF TGTGCCAGCAGCGGGGGAGGAGAGACCCAGTACTTC
TRBJ2-1 TRBV7-8 NA CASSRQIVQFF TGTGCCAGCAGCCGACAGATAGTGCAGTTCTTC
TRBJ2-7 TRBV5-5 TRBD1 CASSWEAGQGSYEQYF TGTGCCAGCAGCTGGGAGGCGGGACAGGGTTCCTACGAGCAGTACTTC
TRBJ2-1 TRBV5-1 NA CASSFSGIDEQFF TGCGCCAGCAGCTTCTCTGGCATTGATGAGCAGTTCTTC
TRBJ1-2 TRBV4-1 TRBD1 CASSQTGTGDHYGYTF TGCGCCAGCAGCCAAACCGGGACAGGGGACCACTATGGCTACACCTTC
TRBJ2-1 TRBV15 TRBD1 CAISSGTGHNEQFF TGTGCCATCTCGTCCGGGACAGGTCACAATGAGCAGTTCTTC
TRBJ1-4 TRBV5-5 TRBD1 CASSHRDRVGEKLFF TGTGCCAGCAGCCACCGGGACAGGGTGGGAGAAAAACTGTTTTTT